Each of the 3 T cell receptor beta chains below was sequenced from the same sample in a study of OX40 agonist ivuxolimab in advanced cancers. Profiled with immunoSEQ multiplex PCR; TCRdb holds only in-frame clones, not every one. The table shows approximately 15,000 clones, with about 89% occurring only once. The sequences come from CD4+ or CD8+ T cells sorted from blood, collected in a trial of the OX40 agonist ivuxolimab. Source of these receptors: an adult with an advanced solid tumor such as melanoma, head and neck, liver or kidney cancer.

The V and J genes are TRBV5-1 and TRBJ2-1, with no clear D. The CDR3 has 16 residues. Looked up from germline, CDR1 is SGHRS and CDR2 is YFSETQ. Trimming shortened V by 0 bases and J by 2 bases, and 12 bases separated the two germline ends. The CDR3, as DNA: TGCGCCAGCAGCTTGGGGAATTTAGGGACCTACAATGAGCAGTTCTTC. This gives the protein CASSLGNLGTYNEQFF.

This chain links TRBV9 with TRBJ2-7; 8 bases align to TRBD1. The CDR3 has 16 amino acids. Germline trimming cut 0 bases from V and 3 bases from J; bases unmatched to any gene: 8. In germline, CDR1 is SGDLS, CDR2 YYNGEE. The DNA for the CDR3 is TGTGCCAGCAGCGTAGGGACAGGGATGTTAGACTACGAGCAGTACTTC. Translated: CASSVGTGMLDYEQYF.

J is TRBJ1-2 and V is TRBV9; 7 bases fit TRBD1. This CDR3 has 15 residues. Germline assignment: CDR1 SGDLS and CDR2 YYNGEE. J gave up 3 bases and V 1 base, and 6 bases lay outside the gene matches. CDR3 sequence reads: CASSVHADRYYGYTF. DNA of the CDR3: TGTGCCAGCAGCGTACACGCGGACAGGTACTATGGCTACACCTTC.